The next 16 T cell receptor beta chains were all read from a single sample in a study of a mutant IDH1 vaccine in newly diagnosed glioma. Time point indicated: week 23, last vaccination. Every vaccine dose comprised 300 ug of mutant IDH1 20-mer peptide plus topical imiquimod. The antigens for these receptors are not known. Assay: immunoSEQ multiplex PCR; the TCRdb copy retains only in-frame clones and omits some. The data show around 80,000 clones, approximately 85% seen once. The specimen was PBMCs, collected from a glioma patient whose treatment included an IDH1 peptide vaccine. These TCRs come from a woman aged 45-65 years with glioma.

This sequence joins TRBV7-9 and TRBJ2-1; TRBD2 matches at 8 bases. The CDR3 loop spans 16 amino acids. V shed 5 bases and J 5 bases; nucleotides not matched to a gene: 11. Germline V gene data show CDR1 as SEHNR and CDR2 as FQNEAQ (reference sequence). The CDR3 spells CASSPLAGSGDNEQFF. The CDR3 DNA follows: TGTGCCAGCAGCCCCTTAGCGGGATCAGGGGACAATGAGCAGTTCTTC.

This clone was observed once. This chain's CDR3 is CASSPPLAGYNEQFF. As DNA, the CDR3 is TGTGCCAGCTCACCACCCCTAGCGGGATACAATGAGCAGTTCTTC. J is TRBJ2-1 and V is TRBV18, with 9 positions matching TRBD2. The junction had 1 base not matched to a gene; V was cut back by 0 bases and J by 4 bases. Per germline, CDR1 KGHSH and CDR2 LQKENI. CDR3 length: 15 amino acids.

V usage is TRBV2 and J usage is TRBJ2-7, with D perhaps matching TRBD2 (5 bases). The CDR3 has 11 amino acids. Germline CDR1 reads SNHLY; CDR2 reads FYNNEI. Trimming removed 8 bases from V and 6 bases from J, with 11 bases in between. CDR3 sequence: CASETMGEQYF. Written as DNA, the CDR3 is TGTGCCAGCGAGACTATGGGCGAGCAGTACTTC.

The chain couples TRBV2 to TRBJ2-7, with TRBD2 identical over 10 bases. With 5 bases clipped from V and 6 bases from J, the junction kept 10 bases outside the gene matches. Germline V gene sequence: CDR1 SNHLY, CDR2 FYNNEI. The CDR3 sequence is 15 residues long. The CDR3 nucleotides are TGTGCCAGCAGTCCCTCGGGGCTAGCGGGAGTCGAGCAGTACTTC. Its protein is CASSPSGLAGVEQYF.

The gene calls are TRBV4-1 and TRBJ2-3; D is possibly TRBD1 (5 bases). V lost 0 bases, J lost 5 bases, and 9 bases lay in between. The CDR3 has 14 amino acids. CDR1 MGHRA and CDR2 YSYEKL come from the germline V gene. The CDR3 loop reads CASSQDQGRDTQYF. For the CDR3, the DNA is TGCGCCAGCAGCCAAGATCAGGGTCGAGATACGCAGTATTTT.

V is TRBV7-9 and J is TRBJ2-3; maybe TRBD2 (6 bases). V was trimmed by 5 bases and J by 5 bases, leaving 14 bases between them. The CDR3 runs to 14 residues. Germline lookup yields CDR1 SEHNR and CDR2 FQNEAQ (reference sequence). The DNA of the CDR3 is TGTGCCAGCAGCGAGAGGGTGGGGGGAGATACGCAGTATTTT. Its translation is CASSERVGGDTQYF.

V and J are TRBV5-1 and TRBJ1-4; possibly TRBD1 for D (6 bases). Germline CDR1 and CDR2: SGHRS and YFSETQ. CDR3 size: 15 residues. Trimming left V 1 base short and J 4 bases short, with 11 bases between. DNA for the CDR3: TGCGCCAGCAGCTTGACAGGGAGGGTTAATGAAAAACTGTTTTTT. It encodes CASSLTGRVNEKLFF.

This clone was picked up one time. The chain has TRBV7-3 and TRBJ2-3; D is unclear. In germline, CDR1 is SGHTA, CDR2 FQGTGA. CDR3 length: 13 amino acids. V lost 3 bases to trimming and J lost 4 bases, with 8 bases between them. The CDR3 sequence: CASSFGRADTQYF. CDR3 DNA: TGTGCCAGCAGCTTCGGGCGCGCAGATACGCAGTATTTT. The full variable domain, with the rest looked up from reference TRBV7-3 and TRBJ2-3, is GAGVSQTPSNKVTEKGKYVELRCDPISGHTALYWYRQSLGQGPEFLIYFQGTGAADDSGLPNDRFFAVRPEGSVSTLKIQRTERGDSAVYLCASSFGRADTQYFGPGTRLTVL.

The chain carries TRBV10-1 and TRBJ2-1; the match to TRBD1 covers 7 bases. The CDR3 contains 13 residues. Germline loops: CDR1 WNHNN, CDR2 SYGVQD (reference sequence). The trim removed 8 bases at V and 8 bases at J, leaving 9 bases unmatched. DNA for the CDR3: TGCGCCAGCTCCAGACAGGGTGGCGATGAGCAGTTCTTC. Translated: CASSRQGGDEQFF.

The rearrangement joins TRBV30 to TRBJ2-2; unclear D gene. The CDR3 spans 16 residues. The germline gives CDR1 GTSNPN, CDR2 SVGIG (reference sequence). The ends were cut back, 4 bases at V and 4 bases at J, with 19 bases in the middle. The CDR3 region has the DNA TGTGCCTGGAATGAAGGGCATTTATCGGCCACCGGGGAGCTGTTTTTT. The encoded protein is CAWNEGHLSATGELFF.

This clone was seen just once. In DNA, the CDR3 is TGCGCCAGCAGCGCGTCGGAGGGACCCTCAAACGGAGCTTTCTTT. This sequence encodes CASSASEGPSNGAFF. This chain connects TRBV5-1 to TRBJ1-1; D is perhaps TRBD1 (5 bases). The CDR3 covers 15 residues. Germline V lookup: CDR1 SGHRS, CDR2 YFSETQ. V dropped 4 bases and J dropped 10 bases, with 23 bases sitting between them. The full variable domain, with the rest looked up from reference TRBV5-1 and TRBJ1-1, is KAGVTQTPRYLIKTRGQQVTLSCSPISGHRSVSWYQQTPGQGLQFLFEYFSETQRNKGNFPGRFSGRQFSNSRSEMNVSTLELGDSALYLCASSASEGPSNGAFFGQGTRLTVV.

The CDR3, as DNA: TGTGCCAGCAGCTTAGCCCCCCAAGAGACCCAGTACTTC. Translating it yields CASSLAPQETQYF. The chain is built from TRBV7-2 and TRBJ2-5; no clear D. The CDR3 consists of 13 residues. In germline, CDR1 is SGHTA, CDR2 FQGNSA. V was shortened by 0 bases and J by 1 base, with 3 bases between the two germline ends.

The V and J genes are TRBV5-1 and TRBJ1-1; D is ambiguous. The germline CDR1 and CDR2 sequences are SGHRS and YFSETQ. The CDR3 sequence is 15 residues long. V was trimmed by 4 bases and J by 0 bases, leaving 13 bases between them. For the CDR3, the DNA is TGCGCCAGCAGCCCGGACGGCCTTATGAACACTGAAGCTTTCTTT. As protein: CASSPDGLMNTEAFF.

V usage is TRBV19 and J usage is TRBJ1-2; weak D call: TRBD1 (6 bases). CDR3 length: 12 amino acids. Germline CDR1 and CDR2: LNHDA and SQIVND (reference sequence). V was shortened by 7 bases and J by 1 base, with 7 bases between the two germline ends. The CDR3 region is CASKDSNYGYTF. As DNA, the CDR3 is TGTGCCAGTAAGGACAGTAACTATGGCTACACCTTC.

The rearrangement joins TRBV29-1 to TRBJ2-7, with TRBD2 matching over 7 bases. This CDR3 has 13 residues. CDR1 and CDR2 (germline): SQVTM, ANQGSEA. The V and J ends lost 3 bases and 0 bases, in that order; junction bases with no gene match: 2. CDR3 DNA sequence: TGCAGCGTTGAGGGGGGGACCTCCTACGAGCAGTACTTC. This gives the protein CSVEGGTSYEQYF.

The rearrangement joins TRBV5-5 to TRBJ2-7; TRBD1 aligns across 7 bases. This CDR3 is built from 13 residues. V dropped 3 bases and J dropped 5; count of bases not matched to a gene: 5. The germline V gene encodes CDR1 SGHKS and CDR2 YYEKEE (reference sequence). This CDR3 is CASSSYRGHEQYF. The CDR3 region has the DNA TGTGCCAGCAGCTCCTACAGGGGCCACGAGCAGTACTTC.